What follows are 22 T cell receptor beta chains derived from one specimen sequenced in a study of blood T cells in healthy people across ages. A sample-barcoded 5' primer and a J-beta primer mix were used in a second PCR of roughly 6 to 11 cycles. One entry per CDR3 protein, called by TCRdb with MiXCR from the 5' RACE reads. Among 700,000 to 850,000 distinct CDR3 sequences, less than 70% were seen once, and the ten largest hold about 42%. The sequencing sample was made of blood. The receptors originated from an elderly man in good health.

This clonotype was counted between two and nine times. This chain connects TRBV10-3 to TRBJ1-4; the D is unclear. CDR1 is ENHRY, CDR2 SYGVKD, per germline. This CDR3 has 14 residues. The ends were cut back, 6 bases at V and 6 bases at J, with 14 bases in the middle. The CDR3 is CAIRPGSGDEKLFF. CDR3 nucleotides: TGTGCCATCAGACCGGGTTCGGGAGATGAAAAACTGTTTTTT.

This clonotype appeared a few times. The rearrangement links TRBV21-1 to TRBJ2-3. TRBV21-1 is tagged as a pseudogene. The CDR3 is 13 amino acids. The CDR3, as DNA: TGTGCCAGCAGCGGCGGACAGGACAGATACGCGTATTTT. Its translation: CASSGGQDRYAYF.

As to this clonotype: The junction departs from germline at one end; a sequencing error may be responsible. V usage is TRBV20-1 and J usage is TRBJ2-1; D gene uncertain. CDR3 length: 12 amino acids. CDR1 and CDR2 (germline): DFQATT, SNEGSKA (reference sequence). For the CDR3, the DNA is TGCAGCGCTAGAATGGTAGCTCATGAGCAGTTCTTC. It yields the protein CSARMVAHEQFF.

The V and J genes are TRBV5-1 and TRBJ2-1; possible D gene TRBD1, 6 bases. Trimming took off 6 bases at V and 3 bases at J, with 16 bases between the two ends. This CDR3 has 15 residues. Germline V gives CDR1 SGHRS, CDR2 YFSETQ. CDR3 loop: CASNLGGYIYNEQFF. CDR3 bases: TGCGCCAGCAACTTAGGGGGATACATCTACAATGAGCAGTTCTTC.

J is TRBJ2-1 and V is TRBV20-1; D not certain. CDR3 length: 14 residues. Trimming took 6 bases from V and 1 from J, leaving 13 bases between them. The germline CDR1 and CDR2 sequences are DFQATT and SNEGSKA (reference sequence). The CDR3 spells CSATDSDSYNEQFF. The CDR3, as DNA: TGCAGTGCCACAGATTCGGATTCCTACAATGAGCAGTTCTTC.

The V call is TRBV21-1, the J call TRBJ2-7. TRBV21-1 is labeled a pseudogene. The CDR3 totals 15 residues. CDR3 amino acids: CAGSKAGGGPYEQYF. The CDR3 bases are TGTGCCGGCAGCAAAGCGGGAGGGGGCCCCTACGAGCAGTACTTC.

The gene calls are TRBV29-1 and TRBJ1-2; tentatively, D is TRBD1 (6 bases). Germline CDR1 and CDR2: SQVTM and ANQGSEA. V shed 3 bases and J shed 8 bases, with 16 bases lying between them. There are 13 residues in the CDR3. CDR3 protein: CSVDANRVKGYTF. The CDR3 region has the DNA TGCAGCGTTGATGCCAACAGGGTAAAGGGCTACACCTTC.

This clonotype was counted a few times. The chain has TRBV7-2 and TRBJ2-7; the match to TRBD2 covers 11 bases. Per the germline V gene, CDR1 is SGHTA and CDR2 is FQGNSA. The CDR3 spans 16 residues. The ends lost 3 bases at V and 1 base at J; junction bases unmatched: 5. The DNA of the CDR3 is TGTGCCAGCAGCTTCTCCGGGACTAGCGGTTCCTACGAGCAGTACTTC. Translation gives CASSFSGTSGSYEQYF.

This clonotype has a handful of counts. An end of the junction differs from the germline gene, which may be a read error. V usage is TRBV5-1 and J usage is TRBJ2-7, with 10 bases that match TRBD2. Germline V CDR1 and CDR2: SGHRS, YFSETQ. The CDR3 contains 15 residues. The CDR3 spells CASSLVLAGGYEQYF. The CDR3 DNA is TGTGCCAGCAGTTTAGTTTTAGCGGGAGGTTACGAGCAGTACTTC. Looking up the rest from reference TRBV5-1 and TRBJ2-7 gives the full variable domain: KAGVTQTPRYLIKTRGQQVTLSCSPISGHRSVSWYQQTPGQGLQFLFEYFSETQRNKGNFPGRFSGRQFSNSRSEMNVSTLELGDSALYLCASSLVLAGGYEQYFGPGTRLTVT.

The V gene is TRBV24-1, the J gene TRBJ1-5; TRBD1 aligns across 10 bases. V was pared by 7 bases and J by 6 bases, with 8 bases of the junction left unmatched. CDR1 and CDR2 (germline): KGHDR, SFDVKD. The CDR3 totals 15 residues. CDR3 bases: TGTGCCACCAGCGAGACAGGGGGCGACGGTCAGCCCCAGCATTTT. It is translated as CATSETGGDGQPQHF.

About this clonotype: The junction shows a germline mismatch at one end, possibly a read error. This chain joins TRBV6-5 and TRBJ1-4; D unclear. The CDR3 spans 15 residues. The germline V gene has CDR1 MNHEY and CDR2 SVGAGI. This chain's CDR3 is CASSYRSDGNEKLFF. DNA of the CDR3: TGTGCCAGCAGTTACCGTAGCGACGGTAATGAAAAGCTGTTTTTT.

The rearrangement uses TRBV5-1 and TRBJ1-1; D is uncertain. The CDR3 sequence is 12 residues long. Trimming shortened V by 5 bases and J by 0 bases, and 5 bases separated the two germline ends. The germline V gene encodes CDR1 SGHRS and CDR2 YFSETQ. Here the CDR3 DNA reads TGCGCCAGCAGACAGATGAACACTGAAGCTTTCTTT. Translation: CASRQMNTEAFF.

The chain carries TRBV20-1 and TRBJ1-5, with D perhaps matching TRBD1 (6 bases). Trimming took 5 bases from V and 1 from J, leaving 15 bases between them. Germline lookup yields CDR1 DFQATT and CDR2 SNEGSKA (reference sequence). CDR3 length: 15 amino acids. CDR3 DNA: TGCAGTGCTGGGATGGGGGCGGGGAGCAATCAGCCCCAGCATTTT. Its protein product is CSAGMGAGSNQPQHF.

This clonotype was recorded a few times. The genes are TRBV18 and TRBJ2-6; 7 positions agree with TRBD1. CDR1 KGHSH and CDR2 LQKENI come from the germline V gene. V was pared by 3 bases and J by 4 bases, with 9 bases of the junction left unmatched. The CDR3 is 17 amino acids. The CDR3 bases are TGTGCCAGCTCACCCGGACAGGTCGGGACGGGGGCCAACGTCCTGACTTTC. Its protein product is CASSPGQVGTGANVLTF.

The V gene is TRBV7-2, the J gene TRBJ1-6, with 7 bases identical to TRBD1. Germline V CDR1 and CDR2: SGHTA, FQGNSA. The CDR3 loop spans 15 amino acids. V lost 5 bases, J lost 5 bases, and 6 bases stayed unmatched. The CDR3 nucleotides read TGTGCCAGCAGCGTCACAGGGGTGGATAATTCACCCCTCCACTTT. This translates into CASSVTGVDNSPLHF.

V gene TRBV10-3 combines with J gene TRBJ2-3, with D possibly being TRBD1 (5 bases). Germline assignment: CDR1 ENHRY and CDR2 SYGVKD. This CDR3 is built from 11 residues. The ends were cut back, 10 bases at V and 2 bases at J, with 7 bases in the middle. The chain's CDR3 is CATGITDTQYF. CDR3 sequence (DNA): TGTGCCACAGGGATCACAGATACGCAGTATTTT.

V and J are TRBV3-1 and TRBJ2-2; possibly TRBD1 for D (5 bases). Deletions cut 3 bases from V and 6 bases from J, with 14 bases between. Per germline, CDR1 LGHDT and CDR2 YNNKEL (reference sequence). The CDR3 runs to 15 residues. For the CDR3, the DNA is TGTGCCAGCAGCCATTCTAACAGGCTTCCCGGGGAGCTGTTTTTT. The encoded protein is CASSHSNRLPGELFF.

The chain combines TRBV7-9 with TRBJ2-7; unclear D gene. The CDR3 is 14 residues long. Germline CDR1 reads SEHNR; CDR2 reads FQNEAQ (reference sequence). The V end was cut by 5 bases, the J end by 0 bases, with 11 bases between. The CDR3 region is CASSPKGTSYEQYF. CDR3 DNA sequence: TGTGCCAGCAGCCCAAAGGGCACCTCCTACGAGCAGTACTTC. Using reference TRBV7-9 and TRBJ2-7 for the parts outside the CDR3, the full variable domain is DTGVSQNPRHKITKRGQNVTFRCDPISEHNRLYWYRQTLGQGPEFLTYFQNEAQLEKSRLLSDRFSAERPKGSFSTLEIQRTEQGDSAMYLCASSPKGTSYEQYFGPGTRLTVT.

With respect to this clonotype: A much bigger clone sits one base away, suggesting this may be a read error. V gene TRBV20-1 combines with J gene TRBJ2-7; 7 positions match TRBD1. Germline CDR1 is DFQATT and CDR2 is SNEGSKA (reference sequence). The CDR3 runs 13 residues. The CDR3: CSAPGQSSCEQYF. The CDR3, as DNA: TGCAGCGCCCCGGGACAGAGCTCCTGCGAGCAGTACTTC.

This rearrangement joins TRBV7-9 to TRBJ2-1; D is perhaps TRBD1 (5 bases). V was pared by 3 bases and J by 10 bases, with 25 bases between. The CDR3 runs to 17 residues. In germline, CDR1 is SEHNR, CDR2 FQNEAQ (reference sequence). CDR3 region: CASSFNSWAGKASEQFF. The CDR3 DNA reads as TGTGCCAGCAGCTTTAATTCGTGGGCAGGGAAGGCATCCGAGCAGTTCTTC.

This clonotype was observed a handful of times. The rearrangement links TRBV5-1 to TRBJ2-7; D call uncertain. The germline V and J ends were trimmed by 3 bases and 2 bases, with 12 bases remaining between them. CDR3 length equals 14 residues. Germline lookup yields CDR1 SGHRS and CDR2 YFSETQ. CDR3 protein: CASSSQTVTYEQYF. CDR3 bases: TGCGCCAGCAGCTCTCAAACAGTCACCTACGAGCAGTACTTC.

About this clonotype: A clone one base away is much larger, so this may be a read error. The chain uses TRBV4-2 and TRBJ2-1; the D gene is possibly TRBD1 (6 bases). The CDR3 loop spans 13 amino acids. Germline V lookup: CDR1 LGHNA, CDR2 YNFKEQ. Trimming cost V 1 base and J 13 bases, with 14 bases left between them. The CDR3 nucleotides read TGTGCCAGCAGCCAAGTCGAGGGGGAGACCCAGTTCTTC. As protein: CASSQVEGETQFF.